This is a list of T cell receptor beta chains from one sample in a study of T cell responses to AZD1222 COVID-19 vaccine. Measured with immunoSEQ multiplex PCR; TCRdb has only the in-frame clones, and not every one. The record lists some 150,000 clones, of which the ten most abundant hold about 2%. The specimen was peripheral blood. The receptors originated from an adult in good health. Each CDR3 is given with its conserved first and last residue. D genes are given only for firm matches.

j_call v_call d_call cdr3_aa cdr3_nt
TRBJ2-1 TRBV7-2 TRBD1 CASSLGGTGAYNEQFF TGTGCCAGCAGCTTAGGAGGGACAGGGGCCTACAATGAGCAGTTCTTC
TRBJ1-6 TRBV30 . CAWSVSSSNSPLHF TGTGCCTGGAGTGTAAGCAGCTCCAATTCACCCCTCCACTTT
TRBJ1-1 TRBV5-1 . CASSATGTPNTEAFF TGCGCCAGCAGCGCGACCGGGACCCCGAACACTGAAGCTTTCTTT
TRBJ1-1 TRBV4-2 . CASSPYGAVNTEAFF TGTGCCAGCAGCCCTTACGGCGCAGTGAACACTGAAGCTTTCTTT
TRBJ1-1 TRBV19 . CASSFGGGPEAFF TGTGCCAGTAGTTTCGGGGGGGGACCTGAAGCTTTCTTT
TRBJ1-4 TRBV7-9 . CASSPEGDGKLFF TGTGCCAGCAGCCCAGAGGGGGATGGAAAACTGTTTTTT
TRBJ1-1 TRBV19 . CASSNTGTRGNTEAFF TGTGCCAGTAGTAATACCGGGACGCGGGGGAACACTGAAGCTTTCTTT
TRBJ1-1 TRBV27 TRBD1 CASSLSGQGEAFF TGTGCCAGCAGTTTATCGGGACAGGGTGAAGCTTTCTTT
TRBJ1-5 TRBV19 TRBD1 CASRGLRTGGFQPQHF TGTGCCAGTAGGGGTTTACGGACAGGGGGCTTTCAGCCCCAGCATTTT
TRBJ2-1 TRBV11-2 TRBD1 CASSSSLTGTGRNSEQFF TGTGCCAGCAGCTCAAGCCTAACCGGGACAGGGCGTAACAGTGAGCAGTTCTTC
TRBJ1-4 TRBV25-1 TRBD1 CASSELVRGLSNEKLFF TGTGCCAGCAGTGAATTGGTCAGGGGGCTTTCTAATGAAAAACTGTTTTTT
TRBJ2-5 TRBV6-1 TRBD1 CASSEPGQPQETQYF TGTGCCAGCAGTGAGCCGGGACAGCCCCAAGAGACCCAGTACTTC
TRBJ2-7 TRBV6-6 TRBD1 CASSYPGQGAFEQYF TGTGCCAGCAGTTATCCGGGACAGGGGGCGTTCGAGCAGTACTTC
TRBJ1-3 TRBV6-5 TRBD1 CASSYGNRGSGNTIYF TGTGCCAGCAGTTACGGAAACAGGGGCTCTGGAAACACCATATATTTT
TRBJ2-1 TRBV7-9 TRBD2 CASSLGLAGLNEQFF TGTGCCAGCAGCTTAGGACTAGCGGGGTTGAATGAGCAGTTCTTC
TRBJ1-3 TRBV7-8 . CASSLQLSGNTIYF TGTGCCAGCAGCCTACAGCTCTCTGGAAACACCATATATTTT
TRBJ1-1 TRBV5-1 TRBD1 CASSLGTGRGFEAFF TGCGCCAGCAGCTTGGGGACAGGGAGGGGGTTCGAAGCTTTCTTT
TRBJ2-7 TRBV5-1 . CASSPEAGSYEQYF TGCGCCAGCAGCCCGGAAGCAGGTTCCTACGAGCAGTACTTC
TRBJ2-5 TRBV10-3 . CAIRGGPYGGEYQETQYF TGTGCCATCAGGGGGGGGCCGTATGGAGGAGAATACCAAGAGACCCAGTACTTC
TRBJ2-7 TRBV5-1 . CASSLGIIRYEQYF TGCGCCAGCAGCTTGGGCATAATACGCTACGAGCAGTACTTC
TRBJ2-5 TRBV5-1 TRBD2 CASSEGGTSVFQETQYF TGCGCCAGCAGCGAGGGAGGGACTAGTGTTTTCCAAGAGACCCAGTACTTC
TRBJ2-3 TRBV28 TRBD1 CASSLLLRDSRSYTDTQYF TGTGCCAGCAGTTTGCTCCTCCGGGACAGCCGATCATACACAGATACGCAGTATTTT
TRBJ1-6 TRBV6-5 TRBD1 CASSYGTGGSPLHF TGTGCCAGCAGTTACGGGACAGGGGGGTCACCCCTCCACTTT
TRBJ1-5 TRBV6-6 . CASSYSRPGSQPQHF TGTGCCAGCAGTTACTCGCGTCCTGGGAGTCAGCCCCAGCATTTT
TRBJ1-1 TRBV30 . CAWSLGVILNTEAFF TGTGCCTGGAGCCTCGGGGTAATCCTGAACACTGAAGCTTTCTTT
TRBJ2-1 TRBV11-3 . CASSVVRSSYNEQFF TGTGCCAGCAGCGTAGTCCGCAGCTCCTACAATGAGCAGTTCTTC
TRBJ1-1 TRBV2 . CASMGHTEAFF TGTGCCAGCATGGGCCACACTGAAGCTTTCTTT
TRBJ1-1 TRBV5-1 TRBD1 CASRPQGAGTEAFF TGCGCCAGCAGGCCACAGGGGGCGGGGACTGAAGCTTTCTTT
TRBJ2-5 TRBV2 TRBD1 CASAADRVQETQYF TGTGCCAGCGCGGCCGACAGGGTGCAAGAGACCCAGTACTTC
TRBJ1-4 TRBV7-8 . CASSPREGRFEKLFF TGTGCCAGCAGCCCACGAGAAGGCCGGTTCGAAAAACTGTTTTTT
TRBJ1-2 TRBV2 . CASTGINYGYTF TGTGCCAGCACGGGGATTAACTATGGCTACACCTTC
TRBJ2-1 TRBV7-8 . CASSLEVGGYNEQFF TGTGCCAGCAGCTTAGAGGTGGGGGGCTACAATGAGCAGTTCTTC
TRBJ1-2 TRBV14 . CASSQEGDGWDGYTF TGTGCCAGCAGCCAAGAGGGGGATGGATGGGATGGCTACACCTTC
TRBJ1-2 TRBV6-2/TRBV6-3 . CASSWTVGMGYTF TGTGCCAGCAGCTGGACAGTGGGGATGGGCTACACCTTC
TRBJ2-5 TRBV19 TRBD1 CASNSGGWETQYF TGTGCCAGTAACTCAGGGGGCTGGGAGACCCAGTACTTC
TRBJ2-1 TRBV10-2 . CASSGLGNEQFF TGCGCCAGCAGTGGGCTGGGCAATGAGCAGTTCTTC
TRBJ1-6 TRBV7-6 . CASSLGSPGAYNSPLHF TGTGCCAGCAGCTTAGGTTCGCCGGGCGCCTATAATTCACCCCTCCACTTT
TRBJ1-1 TRBV15 . CATSRDLKENTEAFF TGTGCCACCAGCAGAGATCTAAAAGAGAACACTGAAGCTTTCTTT
TRBJ1-2 TRBV2 . CASSVGLYGYTF TGTGCCAGCAGTGTCGGGTTATACGGCTACACCTTC
TRBJ1-2 TRBV25-1 . CASSDRPIGIGYTF TGTGCCAGCAGTGACAGGCCTATAGGGATTGGCTACACCTTC
TRBJ1-2 TRBV5-1 . CASSLGSYGYTF TGCGCCAGCAGCTTGGGCTCATATGGCTACACCTTC
TRBJ1-1 TRBV11-1 TRBD1 CASSRGTVNTEAFF TGTGCCAGCAGCCGGGGGACAGTCAACACTGAAGCTTTCTTT
TRBJ1-1 TRBV19 . CASSMGSVGTEAFF TGTGCCAGTAGTATGGGATCTGTCGGGACTGAAGCTTTCTTT
TRBJ2-2 TRBV19 . CASSIPGARTGELFF TGTGCCAGTAGTATCCCGGGGGCAAGGACCGGGGAGCTGTTTTTT
TRBJ1-4 TRBV30 . CAWSVKGGEKLFF TGTGCCTGGAGTGTAAAGGGGGGCGAAAAACTGTTTTTT
TRBJ2-7 TRBV3-1/TRBV3-2 TRBD2 CASSQDRAGGPSEQYF TGTGCCAGCAGCCAAGATCGGGCGGGGGGGCCCTCCGAGCAGTACTTC
TRBJ2-5 TRBV28 . CASSLRRRKAETQYF TGTGCCAGCAGTTTACGGCGCAGGAAGGCGGAGACCCAGTACTTC
TRBJ2-7 TRBV6-5 TRBD2 CASSYSGGGSYEQYF TGTGCCAGCAGTTACTCCGGGGGGGGCTCCTACGAGCAGTACTTC
TRBJ2-7 TRBV5-4 . CASSPGTSRYEQYF TGTGCCAGCAGCCCCGGGACAAGCCGCTACGAGCAGTACTTC
TRBJ2-5 TRBV5-4 TRBD2 CASSRSGGKEETQYF TGTGCCAGCAGCCGTAGCGGGGGGAAGGAAGAGACCCAGTACTTC